The T cell receptor (beta chain) under discussion was sequenced for a study of T cell clonality in common variable immunodeficiency. General study results and limits: TCRbeta clonality was increased in CVID versus healthy controls.

This clone was seen at least ten times. Its antigen is unknown. The read terminates 3 residues ahead of where the CDR3 ends, so the germline J gene completes it. Both groups were predominantly of Caucasian heritage. Unmatched junction bases numbered 9, after V lost 0 bases and J lost 2 bases. Looked up from germline, CDR1 is LGHDT and CDR2 is YNNKEL (reference sequence). This CDR3 region has 19 residues. Sequenced by immunoSEQ multiplex PCR; TCRdb stores in-frame clones only, minus some. Sampling found fewer than 65,000 clones, none seen once. Sequencing input: peripheral blood mononuclear cells. The chain uses TRBV3-1 (or the pseudogene TRBV3-2) and TRBJ1-4; the match to TRBD1 covers 10 bases. The sequence came from a person between 18 and 69 years old in good health. CDR3 in amino acids: CASSQDLMDRGETNEKLFF. The sequenced CDR3 bases are TGTGCCAGCAGCCAAGACCTAATGGACAGGGGGGAGACTAATGAAAAA.